The sequence of this T cell receptor beta chain was determined in a study of cytomegalovirus exposure and HLA in healthy donors. The wider study: The Caucasian-associated ancestry cluster held over 80% of approximately 400 genotyped donors. General observations from the study: The authors later found HLA-associated TCR beta chains more clonally expanded than equally common others. A previous analysis found most TCR beta V segments productive roughly 87% or roughly 30% of the time.

60 Vbeta and 13 Jbeta primers were used in PCR. Here immunoSEQ multiplex PCR was the method, and the copy in TCRdb shows in-frame clones only, minus some. Here the sample spans about 150,000 clones, 60% to 80% being singletons. Concerning this clone itself: Its specificity is unknown.

Germline loops: CDR1 MGHRA, CDR2 YSYEKL. With 6 bases removed from V and 8 bases from J, the gap between germline ends came to 22 bases. The CDR3 runs 15 residues. The TCR originated in a woman in her twenties or thirties in good health and CMV-seronegative. Material: PBMCs. The V gene is TRBV4-1, the J gene TRBJ1-2; D possibly corresponds to TRBD1 (5 bases). CDR3 sequence (DNA): TGCGCCAGCAGTCCAATGGACACCCGGGCTATGGGCTACACCTTC. The encoded protein is CASSPMDTRAMGYTF.